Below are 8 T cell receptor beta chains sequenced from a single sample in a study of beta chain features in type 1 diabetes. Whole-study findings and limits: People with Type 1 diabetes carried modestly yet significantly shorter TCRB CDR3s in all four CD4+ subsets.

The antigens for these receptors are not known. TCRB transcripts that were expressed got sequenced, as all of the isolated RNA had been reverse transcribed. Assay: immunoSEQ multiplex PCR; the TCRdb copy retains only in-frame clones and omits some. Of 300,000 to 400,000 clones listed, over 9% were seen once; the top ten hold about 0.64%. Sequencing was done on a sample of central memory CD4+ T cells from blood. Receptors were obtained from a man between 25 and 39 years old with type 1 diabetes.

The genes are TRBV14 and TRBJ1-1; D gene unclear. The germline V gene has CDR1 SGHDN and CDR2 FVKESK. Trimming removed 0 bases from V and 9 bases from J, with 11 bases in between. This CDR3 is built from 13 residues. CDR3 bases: TGTGCCAGCAGCCAAGAAGCGCGAACCAAAGCTTTCTTT. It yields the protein CASSQEARTKAFF.

This CDR3 is CASSRGTTSEQFF. The CDR3 region has the DNA TGTGCCAGCAGCCGCGGGACCACGAGTGAGCAGTTCTTC. The chain employs TRBV7-3 and TRBJ2-1, with a tentative D call TRBD2 (6 bases). Germline V lookup: CDR1 SGHTA, CDR2 FQGTGA. The CDR3 extends over 13 amino acids. The V end was cut by 5 bases, the J end by 9 bases, with 14 bases between.

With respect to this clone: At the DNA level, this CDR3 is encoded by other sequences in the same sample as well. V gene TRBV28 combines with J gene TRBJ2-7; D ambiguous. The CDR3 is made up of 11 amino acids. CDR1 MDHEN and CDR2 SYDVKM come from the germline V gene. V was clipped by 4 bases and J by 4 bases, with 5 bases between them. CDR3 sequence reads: CASSSAYEQYF. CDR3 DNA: TGTGCCAGCAGTTCCGCGTACGAGCAGTACTTC. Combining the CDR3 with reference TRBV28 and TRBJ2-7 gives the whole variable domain DVKVTQSSRYLVKRTGEKVFLECVQDMDHENMFWYRQDPGLGLRLIYFSYDVKMKEKGDIPEGYSVSREKKERFSLILESASTNQTSMYLCASSSAYEQYFGPGTRLTVT.

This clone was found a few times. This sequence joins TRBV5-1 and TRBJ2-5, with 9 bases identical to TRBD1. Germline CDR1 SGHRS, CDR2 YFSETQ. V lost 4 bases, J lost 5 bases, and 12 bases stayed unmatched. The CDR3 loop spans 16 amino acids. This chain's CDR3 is CASSHRGPTGGETQYF. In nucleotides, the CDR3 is TGCGCCAGCAGCCACCGAGGCCCGACAGGGGGGGAGACCCAGTACTTC.

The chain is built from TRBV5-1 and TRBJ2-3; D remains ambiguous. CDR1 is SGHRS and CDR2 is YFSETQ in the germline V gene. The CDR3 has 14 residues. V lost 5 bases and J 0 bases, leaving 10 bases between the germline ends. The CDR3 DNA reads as TGCGCCAGCAGTAAGGGTACTAGCACAGATACGCAGTATTTT. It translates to CASSKGTSTDTQYF.

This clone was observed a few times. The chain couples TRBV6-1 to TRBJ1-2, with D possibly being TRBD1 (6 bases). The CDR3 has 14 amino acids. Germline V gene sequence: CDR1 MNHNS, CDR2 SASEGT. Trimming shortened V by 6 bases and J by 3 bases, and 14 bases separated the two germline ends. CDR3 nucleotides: TGTGCCAGCAGCCCCAGGGGTAGCGACTATGGCTACACCTTC. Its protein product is CASSPRGSDYGYTF.

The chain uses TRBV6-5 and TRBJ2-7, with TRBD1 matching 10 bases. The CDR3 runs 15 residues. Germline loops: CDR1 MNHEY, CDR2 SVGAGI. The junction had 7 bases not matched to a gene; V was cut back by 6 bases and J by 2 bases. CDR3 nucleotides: TGTGCCAGCAGAATTGGACAGGGGGGGGCCTACGAGCAGTACTTC. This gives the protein CASRIGQGGAYEQYF.

The CDR3 nucleotides read TGTGCCAGCAGCCATACACAGGGGCGTCGTAATGAAAAACTGTTTTTT. Translating it yields CASSHTQGRRNEKLFF. The chain uses TRBV7-9 and TRBJ1-4; 7 bases line up with TRBD1. V lost 5 bases, J lost 4 bases, and 10 bases stayed unmatched. This CDR3 is built from 16 residues. CDR1 is SEHNR and CDR2 is FQNEAQ in the germline V gene (reference sequence).